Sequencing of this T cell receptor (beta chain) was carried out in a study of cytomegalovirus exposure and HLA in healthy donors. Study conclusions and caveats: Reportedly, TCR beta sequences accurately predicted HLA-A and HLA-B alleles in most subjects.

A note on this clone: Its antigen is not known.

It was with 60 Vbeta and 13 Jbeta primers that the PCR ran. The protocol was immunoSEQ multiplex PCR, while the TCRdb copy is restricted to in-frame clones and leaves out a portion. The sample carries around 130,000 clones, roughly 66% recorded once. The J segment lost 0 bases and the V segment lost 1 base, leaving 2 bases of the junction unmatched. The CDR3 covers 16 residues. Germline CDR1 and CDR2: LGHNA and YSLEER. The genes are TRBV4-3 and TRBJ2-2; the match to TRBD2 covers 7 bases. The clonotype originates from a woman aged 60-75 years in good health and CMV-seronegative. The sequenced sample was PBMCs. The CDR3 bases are TGCGCCAGCAGCCAAGGGGAGGGCGCGAACACCGGGGAGCTGTTTTTT. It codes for CASSQGEGANTGELFF.